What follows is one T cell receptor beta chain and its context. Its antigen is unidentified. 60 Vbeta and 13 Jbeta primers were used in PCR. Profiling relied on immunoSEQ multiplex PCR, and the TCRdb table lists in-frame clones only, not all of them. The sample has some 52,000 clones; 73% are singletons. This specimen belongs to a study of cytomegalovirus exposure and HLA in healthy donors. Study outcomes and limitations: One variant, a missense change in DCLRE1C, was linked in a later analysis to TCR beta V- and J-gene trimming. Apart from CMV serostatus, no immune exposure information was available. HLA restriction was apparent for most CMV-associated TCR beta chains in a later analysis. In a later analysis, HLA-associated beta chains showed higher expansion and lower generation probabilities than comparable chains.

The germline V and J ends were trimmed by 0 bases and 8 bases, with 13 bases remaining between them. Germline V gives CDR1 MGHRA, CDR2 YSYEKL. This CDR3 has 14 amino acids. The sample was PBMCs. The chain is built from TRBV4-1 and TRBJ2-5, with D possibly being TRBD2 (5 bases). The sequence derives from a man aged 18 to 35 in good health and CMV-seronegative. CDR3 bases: TGCGCCAGCAGCCAAGAGGAGGCAGCGGCTACCCAGTACTTC. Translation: CASSQEEAAATQYF.